This T cell receptor beta chain was recorded in a study of CD8+ T cells in alopecia areata. Study-wide results and limits: Under tofacitinib, numerous expanded lesional clonotypes remained detectable in scalp and blood.

Trimming took off 0 bases at V and 0 bases at J, with 9 bases between the two ends. The V gene's germline CDR1 is SGDLS and CDR2 YYNGEE. The length of the CDR3 is 15 residues. Reverse transcribed after extraction, RNA yielded cDNA as the sequencing template. Measured with immunoSEQ multiplex PCR; TCRdb has only the in-frame clones, and not every one. This table has approximately 300,000 clones, more than 45% appearing once. With respect to this clone: Its antigen is undetermined.

Treatment of the sample: oral pan-JAK inhibitor, 5-10 mg twice daily. Peripheral blood and lesional scalp punch biopsies were taken from alopecia areata patients. The chain is built from TRBV9 and TRBJ1-2; D remains ambiguous. The sequence was collected from a human donor with alopecia areata. The sample was CD4+ T cells sorted from blood, taken at week 24, from a patient treated with tofacitinib. CDR3 nucleotides: TGTGCCAGCAGCGTAGGTGCCCAAGCTAACTATGGCTACACCTTC. Translating gives CASSVGAQANYGYTF.